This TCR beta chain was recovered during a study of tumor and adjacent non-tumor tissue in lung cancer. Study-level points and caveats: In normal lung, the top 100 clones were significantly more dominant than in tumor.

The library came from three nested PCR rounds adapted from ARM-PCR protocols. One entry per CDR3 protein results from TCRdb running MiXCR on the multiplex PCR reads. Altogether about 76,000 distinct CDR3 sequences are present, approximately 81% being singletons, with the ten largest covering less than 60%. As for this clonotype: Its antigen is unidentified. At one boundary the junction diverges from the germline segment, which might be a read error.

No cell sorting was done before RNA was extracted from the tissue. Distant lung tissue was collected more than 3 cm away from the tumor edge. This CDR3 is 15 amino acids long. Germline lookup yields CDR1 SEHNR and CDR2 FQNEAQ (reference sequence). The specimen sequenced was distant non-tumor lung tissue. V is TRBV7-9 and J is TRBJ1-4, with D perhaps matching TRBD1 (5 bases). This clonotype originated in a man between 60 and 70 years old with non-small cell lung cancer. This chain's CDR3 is CASSQIQGMGEKPFF. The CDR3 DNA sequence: TGTGCCAGCAGCCAAATTCAGGGCATGGGTGAAAAACCGTTTTTT. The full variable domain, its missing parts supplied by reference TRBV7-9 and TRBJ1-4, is DTGVSQNPRHKITKRGQNVTFRCDPISEHNRLYWYRQTLGQGPEFLTYFQNEAQLEKSRLLSDRFSAERPKGSFSTLEIQRTEQGDSAMYLCASSQIQGMGEKPFFGSGTQLSVL.